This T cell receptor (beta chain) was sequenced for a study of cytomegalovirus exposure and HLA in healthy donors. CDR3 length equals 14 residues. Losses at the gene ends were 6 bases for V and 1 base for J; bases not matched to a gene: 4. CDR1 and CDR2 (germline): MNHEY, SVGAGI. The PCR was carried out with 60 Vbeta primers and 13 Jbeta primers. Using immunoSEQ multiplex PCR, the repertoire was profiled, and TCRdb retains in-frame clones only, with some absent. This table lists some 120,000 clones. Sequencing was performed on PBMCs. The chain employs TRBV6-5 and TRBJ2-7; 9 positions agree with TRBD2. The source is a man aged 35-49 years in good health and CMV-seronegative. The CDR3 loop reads CASSMTSGSYEQYF. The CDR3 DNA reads TGTGCCAGCAGCATGACTAGCGGATCCTACGAGCAGTACTTC.